Given below is one T cell receptor beta chain in context. Antigen unknown. This entry belongs to a study of blood T cells in healthy people across ages. With a J-beta primer mix and a sample-barcoded 5' primer, a second PCR ran 7 to 11 cycles. Every sample gave at least 3 million paired-end reads containing CDR3. A single record per CDR3 protein comes from TCRdb applying MiXCR to the 5' RACE reads. The data contain over 500,000 distinct CDR3 sequences, approximately 52% of them singletons. The CDR3 has 14 residues. The V end was cut by 1 base, the J end by 12 bases, with 17 bases between. Germline V CDR1 and CDR2: SGHTS, YDEGEE. Isolation of PBMCs gave at least 7 million cells per sample. The study's findings and limits: A roughly linear fall in TCR beta diversity per million T cells was seen with increasing age.

The source material was blood. This clonotype was sampled from a woman of 80 years or more in good health. The chain employs TRBV5-8 and TRBJ2-1, with a weak D call TRBD2 (6 bases). CDR3: CASSLRASDHGQFF. The CDR3 nucleotides read TGTGCCAGCAGCTTGAGGGCTAGCGATCACGGGCAGTTCTTC. Based on the CDR3 plus reference TRBV5-8 and TRBJ2-1, the full variable domain is EAGVTQSPTHLIKTRGQQATLRCSPISGHTSVYWYQQALGLGLQFLLWYDEGEERNRGNFPPRFSGRQFPNYSSELNVNALELEDSALYLCASSLRASDHGQFFGPGTRLTVL.